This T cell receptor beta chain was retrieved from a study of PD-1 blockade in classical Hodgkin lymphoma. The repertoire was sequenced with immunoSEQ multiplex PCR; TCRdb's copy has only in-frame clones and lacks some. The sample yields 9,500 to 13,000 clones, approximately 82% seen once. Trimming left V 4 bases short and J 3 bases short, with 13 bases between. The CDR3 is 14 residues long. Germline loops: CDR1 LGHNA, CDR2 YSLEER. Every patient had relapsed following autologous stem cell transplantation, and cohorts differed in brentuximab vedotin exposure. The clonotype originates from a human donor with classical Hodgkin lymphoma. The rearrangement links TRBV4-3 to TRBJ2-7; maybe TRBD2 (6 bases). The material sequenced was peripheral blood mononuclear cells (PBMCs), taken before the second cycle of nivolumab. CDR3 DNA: TGCGCCAGCAGCCCCCGGGGAGGCAACTACGAGCAGTACTTC. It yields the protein CASSPRGGNYEQYF.